A selection of T cell receptor beta chains follows, all from one sample in a study of blood T cell repertoires in COVID-19. The method was immunoSEQ multiplex PCR; TCRdb's version includes in-frame clones alone and lacks a portion of them. The sample consists of about 170,000 clones, 70% to 85% of them appearing once. The sequenced sample was PBMCs or T cells enriched from blood (not recorded which). Receptor source: a man in his forties or fifties who had recovered from COVID-19. The conserved cysteine and the conserved F or W are not part of the CDR3 here.

V gene	J gene	CDR3 protein
TRBV6-5	TRBJ1-2	ASSPTGDGYGYT
TRBV3-1/TRBV3-2	TRBJ1-1	ASSRGGGTEAF
TRBV12-5	TRBJ1-5	ASGTGPNQPQH
TRBV2	TRBJ1-4	ASRPGEEKLF
TRBV29-1	TRBJ2-3	SVETGTHTDTQY
TRBV19	TRBJ1-1	ASSIGTGTNTEAF
TRBV11-2	TRBJ2-5	ASSRSSEETQY
TRBV12-1	TRBJ1-1	AGETEGGRNTEAF
TRBV3-1/TRBV3-2	TRBJ1-6	ASGQGWDNSPLH
TRBV30	TRBJ1-1	ALRGLPPLNTEAF
TRBV7-6	TRBJ1-1	ASSLGHTNTEAF
TRBV5-1	TRBJ1-4	ASSLGARRYEKLF
TRBV12-3/TRBV12-4	TRBJ2-7	ASSLLYEQY
TRBV18	TRBJ1-3	ASSVGHARRSNSGNTIY
TRBV18	TRBJ1-2	ASSPQGGYGYT
TRBV10-1	TRBJ2-3	ASGDRATDTQY
TRBV27	TRBJ1-5	ASSLPETGSNQPQH
TRBV5-6	TRBJ1-1	ASSPRNTEAF
TRBV9	TRBJ2-7	ASSVGEGGTYEQY
TRBV9	TRBJ2-1	ASSGRDRGREYNEQF
TRBV9	TRBJ2-1	ASSEAGQGAEQF
TRBV6-5	TRBJ2-1	ASSSQRQVNEQF
TRBV9	TRBJ2-2	ASSTYTGELF
TRBV7-9	TRBJ1-2	ASSLRGTAENGYT
TRBV6-5	TRBJ1-3	AVGGSGYSGNTIY
TRBV3-1/TRBV3-2	TRBJ1-5	ASSQGLPGVPNQPQH
TRBV5-1	TRBJ2-5	ASREGQKIGETQY
TRBV27	TRBJ1-1	ASSSLLGAATEAF
TRBV3-1/TRBV3-2	TRBJ1-4	ASSKQGARNEKLF
TRBV7-9	TRBJ1-6	ASSLGGDNSPLH
TRBV7-3	TRBJ1-5	ASSLSRQGNQPQH
TRBV9	TRBJ2-1	ASSVSGAGGYEQF
TRBV20-1	TRBJ1-1	SASPAGTGRTEAF
TRBV14	TRBJ2-3	ASSPYSTDTQY
TRBV11-2	TRBJ1-2	ASSPRDRRGYGYT